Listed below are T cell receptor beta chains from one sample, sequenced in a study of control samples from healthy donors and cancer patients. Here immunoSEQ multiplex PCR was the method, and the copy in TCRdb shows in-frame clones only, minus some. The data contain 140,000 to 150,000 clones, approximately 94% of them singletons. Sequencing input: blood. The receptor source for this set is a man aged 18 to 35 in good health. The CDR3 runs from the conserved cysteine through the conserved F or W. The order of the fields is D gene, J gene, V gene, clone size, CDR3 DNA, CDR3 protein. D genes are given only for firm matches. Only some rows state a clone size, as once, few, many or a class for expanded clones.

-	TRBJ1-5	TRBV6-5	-	TGTGCCAGCAGCACCTTCGGTAGCAATCAGCCCCAGCATTTT	CASSTFGSNQPQHF
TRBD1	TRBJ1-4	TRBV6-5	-	TGTGCCAGCAGTTCGGGGACAGGGGGAAAACTGTTTTTT	CASSSGTGGKLFF
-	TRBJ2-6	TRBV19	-	TGTGCCAGTACCTCAACCTCTAGCTCTGGGGCCAACGTCCTGACTTTC	CASTSTSSSGANVLTF
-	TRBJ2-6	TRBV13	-	TGTGCCAGCGAAACCAGGGGAGGGGACGGAGACTTCTCTGGGGCCAACGTCCTGACTTTC	CASETRGGDGDFSGANVLTF
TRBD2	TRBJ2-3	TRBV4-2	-	TGTGCCAGCAGCCAAGGGGGACTAGCGGGGGGTTCAGATACGCAGTATTTT	CASSQGGLAGGSDTQYF
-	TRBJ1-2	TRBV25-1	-	TGTGCCAGCAGTGGTCGGGGAATTACTAACTATGGCTACACCTTC	CASSGRGITNYGYTF
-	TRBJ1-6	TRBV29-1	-	TGCAGCGTTGACCTAGGGAAGATCCCAGATAGGTCACCCCTCCACTTT	CSVDLGKIPDRSPLHF
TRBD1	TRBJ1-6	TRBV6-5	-	TGTGCCAGCAGTAGACAGGGGGCGGGTAATTCACCCCTCCACTTT	CASSRQGAGNSPLHF
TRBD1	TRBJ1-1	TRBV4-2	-	TGTGCCAGCAGCCTGGACAGGGCGGGCACTGAAGCTTTCTTT	CASSLDRAGTEAFF
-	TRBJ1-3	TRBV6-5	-	TGTGCCAGCAGTTACTCCCGGACGTATGGAAACACCATATATTTT	CASSYSRTYGNTIYF
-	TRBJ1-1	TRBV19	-	TGTGCCAGTAGTATATACGGGTCCACTGAAGCTTTCTTT	CASSIYGSTEAFF
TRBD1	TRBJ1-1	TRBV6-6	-	TGTGCCAGCAGTTACTCTTCCGGGACAGGCGGAACTGAAGCTTTCTTT	CASSYSSGTGGTEAFF
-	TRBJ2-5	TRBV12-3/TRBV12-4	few	TGTGCCAGCACCACGGGACGCGAGACCCAGTACTTC	CASTTGRETQYF
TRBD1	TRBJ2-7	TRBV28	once	TGTGCCAGCAGTTTCCGGGACAGTTACGAGCAGTACTTC	CASSFRDSYEQYF
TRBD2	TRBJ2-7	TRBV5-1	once	TGCGCCAGCAGCTCCGGGACTAGCGGGAGGTCCTTACGGGAGCAGTACTTC	CASSSGTSGRSLREQYF
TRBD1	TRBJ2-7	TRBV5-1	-	TGCGCCAGCAGCTCACGAACAGGGGAGAGTAAGGGCGAGCAGTACTTC	CASSSRTGESKGEQYF
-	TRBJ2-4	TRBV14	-	TGTGCCAGCAGCCACACCACAGGGAAAGCCAAAAACATTCAGTACTTC	CASSHTTGKAKNIQYF
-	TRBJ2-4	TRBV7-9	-	TGTGCCAGCAGCCTCAGTGACGGTACCCACCCGGAGTACTTC	CASSLSDGTHPEYF
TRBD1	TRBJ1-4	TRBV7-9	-	TGTGCCAGCAGCTTCCAGGGGGGACCTAATGAAAAACTGTTTTTT	CASSFQGGPNEKLFF
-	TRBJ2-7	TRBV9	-	TGTGCCAGCAGCGTAGGGGAAGGTACCCCCTACGAGCAGTACTTC	CASSVGEGTPYEQYF
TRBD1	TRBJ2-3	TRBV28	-	TGTGCCAGCAGTTCATATGGACAGGGGGGAGCCCCCGATACGCAGTATTTT	CASSSYGQGGAPDTQYF
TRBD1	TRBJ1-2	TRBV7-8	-	TGTGCCAGCAGCACCTACAGGGGCACTAACTATGGCTACACCTTC	CASSTYRGTNYGYTF